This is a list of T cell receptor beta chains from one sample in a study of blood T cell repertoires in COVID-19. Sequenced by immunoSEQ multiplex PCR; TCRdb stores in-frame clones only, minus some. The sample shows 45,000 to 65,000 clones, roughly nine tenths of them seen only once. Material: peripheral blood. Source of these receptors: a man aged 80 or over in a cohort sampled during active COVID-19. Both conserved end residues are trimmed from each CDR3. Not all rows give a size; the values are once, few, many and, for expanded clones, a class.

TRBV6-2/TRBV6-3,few,ASSYSQIQETQY
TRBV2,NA,ASSFRQRNTEAF
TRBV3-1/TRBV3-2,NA,ASSQEGLAGSNAQY
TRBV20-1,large,SAPVSYGYT
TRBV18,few,ASSPTGGDSYEQY
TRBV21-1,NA,ASSKSKREARNEQY
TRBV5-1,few,ASSLDTGVNGNTIY
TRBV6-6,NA,ASSYGGFLNTEAF
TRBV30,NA,AWSVFGGGGGYT
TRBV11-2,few,ASSPDRGLGREQF
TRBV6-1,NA,ASSDQASIYGYT
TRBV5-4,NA,ASSLAGDRGGETQY
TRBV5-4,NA,ASSAGQGRRDEKLF
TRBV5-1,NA,ASSRTDQETQY
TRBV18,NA,ASSTGQTVSGNTIY
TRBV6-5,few,ASSADSNYGYT
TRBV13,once,ASSLGQLNTEAF
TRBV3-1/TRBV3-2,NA,ASSQDTQGLNGYT
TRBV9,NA,ASSVVDREVYGYT
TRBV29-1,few,SVEAGDSYNEQF
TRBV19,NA,ASSASDRGNYGYT
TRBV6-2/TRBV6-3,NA,ASSYGQGGLF
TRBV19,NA,ASSIAPTTGSGANVLT
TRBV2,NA,ASSTDRPSNQPQH
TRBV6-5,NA,ASRLQVSRTDEQY
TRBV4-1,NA,ASSQGLAGAYNEQF
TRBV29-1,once,SVLEQATNQPQH
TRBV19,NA,ASSIGLGETQY
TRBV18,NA,ASSPPSGVYEQY
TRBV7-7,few,ASSLGTSDTDTQY
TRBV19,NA,ASSMGQVAHGYT
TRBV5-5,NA,ASMGASFQETQY
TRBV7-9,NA,ASSFRQGWNEQF
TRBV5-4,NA,ASSPGTSDNEQF
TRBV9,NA,ASSVRTSGGYNEQF
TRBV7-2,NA,ASSLGPEGF
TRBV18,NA,ASSPLPGQGLSPLH
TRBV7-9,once,ASTLVGGTRGVNEQF
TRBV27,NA,ASSFRQNSYEQY
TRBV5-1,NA,ASSLVPTGEAF
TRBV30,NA,AWTPKTGTSSYEQY
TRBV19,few,ASSIGGQRAEAF
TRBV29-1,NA,SVAGGANVLT
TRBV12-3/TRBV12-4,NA,ASSLYNEQF
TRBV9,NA,ASSGTGILAGTIY
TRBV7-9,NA,ASSLSLGTGEVKNIQY
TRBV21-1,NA,ASSPLEGFGWEKLF
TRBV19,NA,ASSITRTDGYT
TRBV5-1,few,ASSDFRDSVLSGANVLT
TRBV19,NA,ASSKRFGQENTEAF
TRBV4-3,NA,ASSQDRTGQTGEQY
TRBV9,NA,ASRGTSATGELF
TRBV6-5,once,ASSPRTGESEQY
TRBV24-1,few,ATSSIGGELF
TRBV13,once,ASSPRFSGGNQETQY
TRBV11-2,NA,ASSQDRRGSGNTIY